The clone carrying this TCR beta chain was recorded once. The germline V gene has CDR1 LNHDA and CDR2 SQIVND (reference sequence). The CDR3 sequence is 15 residues long. The V and J ends lost 5 bases and 0 bases, in that order; junction bases with no gene match: 7. The data are from a study of blood T cell repertoires in COVID-19. Here immunoSEQ multiplex PCR was the method, and the copy in TCRdb shows in-frame clones only, minus some. The sample shows tens of thousands of clones, approximately 90% of them seen only once. The sequence was obtained from a man over 45 with acute or convalescent COVID-19. The sample comprised peripheral blood. J is TRBJ2-7 and V is TRBV19; the match to TRBD2 covers 7 bases. CDR3 sequence (DNA): TGTGCCAGTAGTTTCCAGGGAGGGAGCTCCTACGAGCAGTACTTC. The encoded protein is CASSFQGGSSYEQYF.